This is a list of T cell receptor beta chains from one sample in a study of blood T cell repertoires in COVID-19. Profiling relied on immunoSEQ multiplex PCR, and the TCRdb table lists in-frame clones only, not all of them. The sample lists more than 250,000 clones, approximately 86% seen once, with approximately 0.7% in the top ten. The sample comprised peripheral blood. The receptors come from a human donor in a cohort sampled during active COVID-19. Both conserved end residues are trimmed from each CDR3.

V gene | CDR3 protein
TRBV7-8 | ASSLSRGEQY
TRBV6-5 | ASSYSVSGYYGYT
TRBV2 | ASSEGLNQPQH
TRBV11-2 | ASSSLTGGDEKLF
TRBV18 | ASSHREGGMNTEAF
TRBV6-5 | ASSRDRGHEKLF
TRBV19 | ASSNLETPTNEKLF
TRBV30 | AWSPFTGGPLGYT
TRBV24-1 | ATSDPRDRAENIQY
TRBV9 | ASSGTGGAENSPLH
TRBV27 | ASSRLASGTGMSTEAF
TRBV30 | AWRTGGGFYEQY
TRBV11-2 | ASRLAGGLAWTDTQY
TRBV7-2 | ASSLVVAGTGELF
TRBV5-4 | ATQNRGYEQY
TRBV6-5 | ASSSPGGGTEAF
TRBV7-9 | ASSPTPGGGPNTEAF
TRBV7-9 | ASSSTGDHEQY
TRBV5-6 | ASSLGFGETNQPQH
TRBV5-6 | ASSKPYGTGYSPLH
TRBV6-5 | ASLPAGHSSYEQY
TRBV6-1 | ASSDISYEQY
TRBV15 | ATSRDQGQGYEQY
TRBV12-3/TRBV12-4 | ASSWTDNQPQH
TRBV5-4 | ASSHLGTGDLNTEAF
TRBV9 | ASSAGHSGANVLT
TRBV18 | ASSPSTGPGNTIY
TRBV6-5 | ASTPGSNYGYT
TRBV6-2/TRBV6-3 | ASSYSSRTGEYGYT
TRBV30 | AWSREGLANEQF
TRBV25-1 | ASSDFTRPQGLNTEAF
TRBV4-3 | ASSQAPGEQY
TRBV7-9 | ASRPGQSYGYT
TRBV7-2 | ASSLARESEAF
TRBV5-1 | ASSLTGSDEETQY
TRBV7-3 | ASSSPPGTSPPQETQY